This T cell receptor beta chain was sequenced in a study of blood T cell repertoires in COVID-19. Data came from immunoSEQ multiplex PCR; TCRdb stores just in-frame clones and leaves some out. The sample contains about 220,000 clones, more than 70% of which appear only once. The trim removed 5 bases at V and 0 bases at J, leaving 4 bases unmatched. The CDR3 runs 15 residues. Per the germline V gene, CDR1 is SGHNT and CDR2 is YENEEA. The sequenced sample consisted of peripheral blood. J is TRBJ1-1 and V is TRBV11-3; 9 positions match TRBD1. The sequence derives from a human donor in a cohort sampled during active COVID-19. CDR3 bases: TGTGCCAGCAGCACAGGGGGCAGCCTGAACACTGAAGCTTTCTTT. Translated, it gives CASSTGGSLNTEAFF.